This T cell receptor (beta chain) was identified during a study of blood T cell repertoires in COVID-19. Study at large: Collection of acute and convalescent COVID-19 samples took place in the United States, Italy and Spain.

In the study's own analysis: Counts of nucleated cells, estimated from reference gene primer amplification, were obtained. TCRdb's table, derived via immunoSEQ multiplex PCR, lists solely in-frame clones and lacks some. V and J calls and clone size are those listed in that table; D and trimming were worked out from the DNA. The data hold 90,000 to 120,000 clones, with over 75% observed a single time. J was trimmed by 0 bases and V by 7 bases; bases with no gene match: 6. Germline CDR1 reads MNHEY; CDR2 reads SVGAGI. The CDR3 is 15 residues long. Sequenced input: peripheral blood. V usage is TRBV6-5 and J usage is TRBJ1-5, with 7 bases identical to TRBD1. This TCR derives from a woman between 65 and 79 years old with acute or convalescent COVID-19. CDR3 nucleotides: TGTGCCAGCACCACGGGACAGCCTAGCAATCAGCCCCAGCATTTT. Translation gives CASTTGQPSNQPQHF.